This TCR beta chain was sequenced in a study of early T cells in non-severe SARS-CoV-2 infection. Overall study: Sequencing used unsorted whole-blood bulk RNA, so chains lack pairing.

Separate cDNA molecules each had unique molecular identifiers attached to them. TCRdb analysed the 5' RACE reads with MiXCR anew, one entry per CDR3 protein. Of some 61,000 distinct CDR3 sequences listed, around 9.7% were seen once; the top ten hold about a fifth. With V trimmed by 4 bases and J by 2 bases, 5 bases remained unmatched. The CDR3 has 15 residues. The sample comprised whole blood. This TCR came from an adult who was a healthcare worker with PCR-confirmed SARS-CoV-2 infection or an uninfected control (not recorded which). The rearrangement uses TRBV12-3 or TRBV12-4 and TRBJ2-7; 10 bases match TRBD1. The CDR3 nucleotides are TGTGCCAGCAGTTGGGACAGGGGAAAAGCCTACGAGCAGTACTTC. Translating gives CASSWDRGKAYEQYF.